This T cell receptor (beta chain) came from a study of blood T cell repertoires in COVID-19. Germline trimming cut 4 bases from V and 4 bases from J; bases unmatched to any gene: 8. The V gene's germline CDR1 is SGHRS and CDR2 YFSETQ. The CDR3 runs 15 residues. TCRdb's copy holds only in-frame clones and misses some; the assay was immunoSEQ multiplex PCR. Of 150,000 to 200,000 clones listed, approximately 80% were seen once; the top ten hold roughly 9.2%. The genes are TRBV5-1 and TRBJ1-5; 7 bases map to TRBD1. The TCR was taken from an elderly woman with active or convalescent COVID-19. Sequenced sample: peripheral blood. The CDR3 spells CASSPEGGQNQPQHF. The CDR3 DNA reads TGCGCCAGCAGCCCGGAGGGGGGACAGAATCAGCCCCAGCATTTT.